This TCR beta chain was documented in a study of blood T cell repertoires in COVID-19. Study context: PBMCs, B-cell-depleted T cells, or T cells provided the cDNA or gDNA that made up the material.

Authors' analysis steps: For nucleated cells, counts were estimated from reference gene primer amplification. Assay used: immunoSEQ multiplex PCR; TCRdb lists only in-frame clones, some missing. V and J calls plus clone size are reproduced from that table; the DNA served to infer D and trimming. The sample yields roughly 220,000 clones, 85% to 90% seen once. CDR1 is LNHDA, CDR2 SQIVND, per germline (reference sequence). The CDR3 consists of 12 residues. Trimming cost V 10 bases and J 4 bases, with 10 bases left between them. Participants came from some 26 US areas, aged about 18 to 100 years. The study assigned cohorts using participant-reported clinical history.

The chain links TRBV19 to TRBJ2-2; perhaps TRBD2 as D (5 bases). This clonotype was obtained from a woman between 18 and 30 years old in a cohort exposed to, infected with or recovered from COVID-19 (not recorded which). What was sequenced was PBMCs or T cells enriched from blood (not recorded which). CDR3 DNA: TGTGCCATAGAAGGACTCACCGGGGAGCTGTTTTTT. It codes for CAIEGLTGELFF.